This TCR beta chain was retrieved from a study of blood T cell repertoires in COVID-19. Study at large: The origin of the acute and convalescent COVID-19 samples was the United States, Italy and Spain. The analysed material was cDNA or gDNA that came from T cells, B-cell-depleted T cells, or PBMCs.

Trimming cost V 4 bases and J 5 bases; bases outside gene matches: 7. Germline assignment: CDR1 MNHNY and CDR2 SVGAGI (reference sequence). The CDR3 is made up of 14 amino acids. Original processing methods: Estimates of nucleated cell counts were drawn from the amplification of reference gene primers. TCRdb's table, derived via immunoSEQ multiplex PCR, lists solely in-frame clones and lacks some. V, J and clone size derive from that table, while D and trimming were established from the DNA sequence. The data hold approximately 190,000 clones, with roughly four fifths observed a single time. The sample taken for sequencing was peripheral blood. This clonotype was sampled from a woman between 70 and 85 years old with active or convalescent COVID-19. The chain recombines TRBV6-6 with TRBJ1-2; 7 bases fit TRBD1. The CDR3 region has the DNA TGTGCCAGCAGTTTAAGGCAGGGGGATTATGGCTACACCTTC. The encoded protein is CASSLRQGDYGYTF.